A single sample gave rise to the 8 T cell receptor beta chains below, sequenced in a study of human T cells and chemical hapten exposure. In TCRdb, the RACE reads were re-called with MiXCR into one record per CDR3 protein. The repertoire consists of fewer than 85,000 distinct CDR3 sequences, with around a tenth occurring once and the leading ten covering around 1.5%. Time point defined: patch test 2, 6 weeks after DPC sensitization. Treatment defined: therapeutic diphenylcyclopropenone sensitization with weekly scalp DPC. Sequenced here: whole blood, sampled in connection with sensitization to the hapten diphenylcyclopropenone (DPC). The receptors derive from a man aged 18-30 years with alopecia areata. Some clones in this sample may be carry-over from other donors' samples.

The V call is TRBV10-1, the J call TRBJ1-5, with TRBD1 matching 8 bases. The trim removed 9 bases at V and 4 bases at J, leaving 11 bases unmatched. The length of the CDR3 is 15 residues. CDR1 is WNHNN, CDR2 SYGVQD, per germline (reference sequence). This chain's CDR3 is CARARDRGLNQPQHF. The CDR3 DNA sequence: TGCGCCAGAGCCCGAGACAGGGGCCTAAATCAGCCCCAGCATTTT.

CDR3 protein: CASRNEQGARETQYF. In DNA, the CDR3 is TGTGCCAGCAGGAACGAACAGGGGGCGCGAGAGACCCAGTACTTC. This chain connects TRBV2 to TRBJ2-5, with TRBD1 matching 9 bases. This CDR3 is built from 15 residues. The J segment lost 4 bases and the V segment lost 6 bases, leaving 9 bases of the junction unmatched. Germline lookup yields CDR1 SNHLY and CDR2 FYNNEI.

The rearrangement joins TRBV6-2 or TRBV6-3 to TRBJ2-3; 13 nucleotides match TRBD2. Trimming removed 5 bases from V and 5 bases from J; junction bases left unmatched: 7. The CDR3 sequence is 16 residues long. Germline assignment: CDR1 MNHEY and CDR2 SVGEGT. The CDR3 loop is CASSRTSGGAGDTQYF. The DNA for the CDR3 is TGTGCCAGCAGTCGAACTAGCGGGGGGGCCGGAGATACGCAGTATTTT.

The chain couples TRBV7-2 to TRBJ1-1, with TRBD1 as a possible D gene (6 bases). The V and J ends lost 7 bases and 1 base respectively, with 16 bases between them. The CDR3 consists of 15 residues. CDR1 SGHTA and CDR2 FQGNSA come from the germline V gene. Written as DNA, the CDR3 is TGTGCCAGCACCCCTGGTAGGGGGGGGAACACTGAAGCTTTCTTT. This gives the protein CASTPGRGGNTEAFF.

This clonotype was detected many times. The genes are TRBV6-4 and TRBJ1-5; D unresolved. The CDR3 totals 14 residues. CDR1 and CDR2 from the germline V gene are MRHNA and SNTAGT. Trimming removed 5 bases from V and 0 bases from J, with 8 bases in between. CDR3 amino acids: CASSKDGSNQPQHF. The CDR3 nucleotides read TGTGCCAGCAGTAAAGACGGTAGCAATCAGCCCCAGCATTTT.

The rearrangement joins TRBV28 to TRBJ2-3; 10 bases are a match to TRBD1. Germline V gene data show CDR1 as MDHEN and CDR2 as SYDVKM. V lost 4 bases and J lost 7; bases outside the gene matches: 11. CDR3 length: 16 residues. Here the CDR3 reads CASSSVWDRGINTQYF. The CDR3 DNA sequence: TGTGCCAGCAGTTCCGTGTGGGACAGGGGTATAAATACGCAGTATTTT.

This chain joins TRBV20-1 and TRBJ1-5; D ambiguous. Per the germline V gene, CDR1 is DFQATT and CDR2 is SNEGSKA (reference sequence). The CDR3 totals 12 residues. The V end lost 6 bases, the J end lost 3 bases, and 9 bases lay between the germline ends. CDR3 coding DNA: TGCAGTGCCCTGGAACCCAATCAGCCCCAGCATTTT. It codes for CSALEPNQPQHF.

This clonotype was detected many times. The rearrangement links TRBV7-9 to TRBJ2-7, with 8 bases aligning to TRBD1. J was trimmed by 4 bases and V by 3 bases; bases with no gene match: 2. Germline CDR1 and CDR2: SEHNR and FQNEAQ (reference sequence). CDR3 size: 13 residues. The DNA for the CDR3 is TGTGCCAGCAGCTTGGACAGGGCGTACGAGCAGTACTTC. This gives the protein CASSLDRAYEQYF.